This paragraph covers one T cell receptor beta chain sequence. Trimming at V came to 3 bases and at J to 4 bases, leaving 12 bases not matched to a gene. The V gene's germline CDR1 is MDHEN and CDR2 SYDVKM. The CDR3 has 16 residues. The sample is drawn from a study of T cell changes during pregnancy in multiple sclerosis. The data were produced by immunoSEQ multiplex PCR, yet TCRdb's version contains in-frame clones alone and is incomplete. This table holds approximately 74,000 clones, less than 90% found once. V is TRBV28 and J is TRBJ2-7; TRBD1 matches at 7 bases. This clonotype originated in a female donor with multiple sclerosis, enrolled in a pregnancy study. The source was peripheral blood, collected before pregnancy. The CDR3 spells CASSLPSTGNKYEQYF. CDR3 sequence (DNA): TGTGCCAGCAGTTTGCCCTCGACAGGGAATAAGTACGAGCAGTACTTC.